This T cell receptor (beta chain) was recorded in a study of graft-versus-host responses after intestinal transplantation. Study as a whole: The transplants performed in recipients were multivisceral, liver-intestinal, or isolated intestinal. Recipients were all induced with anti-thymocyte globulin, then given tacrolimus and steroids for around 3 years.

Findings and limits, study-wide: Declining HvG levels early post-transplant were linked to peak circulating GvH clone levels. Across patients carrying graft-donor T cell macrochimerism, allografts held high graft-versus-host to host-versus-graft clonal ratios.

A word on this clone: Its cognate antigen is unknown.

V shed 0 bases and J 4 bases; nucleotides not matched to a gene: 3. The CDR3 is 15 amino acids. Germline V gene data show CDR1 as LGHNA and CDR2 as YNFKEQ. The method was immunoSEQ multiplex PCR; TCRdb's version includes in-frame clones alone and lacks a portion of them. The sample holds over 100,000 clones; 93% are singletons and the top ten take around 1%. The TCR comes from a human donor who was the organ donor for an intestinal transplant. This sample comprised unstimulated CD8+ T cells sorted from spleen or lymph node cells, obtained before transplant. The rearrangement uses TRBV4-2 and TRBJ1-2; TRBD1 agrees at 9 bases. The CDR3, as DNA: TGTGCCAGCAGCCAAGAGAAACAGGGGGCCTATGGCTACACCTTC. It yields the protein CASSQEKQGAYGYTF.